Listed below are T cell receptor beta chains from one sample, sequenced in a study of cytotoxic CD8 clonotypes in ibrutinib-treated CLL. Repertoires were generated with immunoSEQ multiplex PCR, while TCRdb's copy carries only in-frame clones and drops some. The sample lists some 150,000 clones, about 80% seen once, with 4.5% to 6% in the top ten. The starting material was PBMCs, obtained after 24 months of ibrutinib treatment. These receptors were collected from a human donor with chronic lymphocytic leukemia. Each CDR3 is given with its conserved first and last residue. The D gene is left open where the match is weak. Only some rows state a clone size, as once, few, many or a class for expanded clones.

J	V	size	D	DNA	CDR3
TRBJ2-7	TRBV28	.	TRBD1	TGTGCCAGCAGAACGGGACAGACCTACGAGCAGTACTTC	CASRTGQTYEQYF
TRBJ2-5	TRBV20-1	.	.	TGCAGTGACACGAGAGAGACCCAGTACTTC	CSDTRETQYF
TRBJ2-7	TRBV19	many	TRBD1	TGTGCCAGTAGTATCCAGGGGGCAGGATCCGAGCAGTACTTC	CASSIQGAGSEQYF
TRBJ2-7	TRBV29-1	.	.	TGCAGCGTTGAGGGGGGACCCGGGGTCGAGCAGTACTTC	CSVEGGPGVEQYF
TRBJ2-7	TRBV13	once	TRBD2	TGTGCCAGCAGCCTTGGGACTAGCGGGAGACACAACGAGCAGTACTTC	CASSLGTSGRHNEQYF
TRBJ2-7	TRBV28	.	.	TGTGCCAGCGAAAGCGGAACAAGCTCCTACGAGCAGTACTTC	CASESGTSSYEQYF
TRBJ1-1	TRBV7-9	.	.	TGTGCCAGCAGCTTAGCTTCGGGAGGTACTGAAGCTTTCTTT	CASSLASGGTEAFF
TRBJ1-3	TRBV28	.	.	TGTGCCAGCAGTTTTGGGGTTTGGGGCCCCGCCTCTGGAAACACCATATATTTT	CASSFGVWGPASGNTIYF
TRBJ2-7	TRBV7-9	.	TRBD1	TGTGCCAGCAGCTTCCGGGACAGTCTGGACGAGCAGTACTTC	CASSFRDSLDEQYF
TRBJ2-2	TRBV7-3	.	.	TGTGCCAGCAGCGGGAGGAACACCGGGGAGCTGTTTTTT	CASSGRNTGELFF
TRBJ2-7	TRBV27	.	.	TGTGCCAGCAGTTTTTGGAGCTCCTACGAGCAGTACTTC	CASSFWSSYEQYF
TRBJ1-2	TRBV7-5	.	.	TGTGCCAGAAGCCAGGGGGAGAACTATGGCTACACCTTC	CARSQGENYGYTF
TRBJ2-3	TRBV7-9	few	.	TGTGCCAGCAGCGTCGACACGGATACGCAGTATTTT	CASSVDTDTQYF
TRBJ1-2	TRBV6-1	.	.	TGTGCCAGCAGGACCCCGGGGAACTATGGCTACACCTTC	CASRTPGNYGYTF
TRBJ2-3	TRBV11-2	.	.	TGTGCCAGCAGCTGGGGAGGGGGGGCAGATACGCAGTATTTT	CASSWGGGADTQYF
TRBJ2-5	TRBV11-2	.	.	TGTGCCAGCAGCCCCCAGGGGGGGCGGGTTGAGACCCAGTACTTC	CASSPQGGRVETQYF
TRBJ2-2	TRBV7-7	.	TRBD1	TGTGCCAGCAGCACAAGCCAGGGGGCCGGGGAGCTGTTTTTT	CASSTSQGAGELFF
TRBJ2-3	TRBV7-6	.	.	TGTGCCAGCAGCTCAAACCCGGATACGCAGTATTTT	CASSSNPDTQYF
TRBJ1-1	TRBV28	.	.	TGTGCCAGCAGTTTATGCCCCCCTTGTGGCGCCCAGGCCACTGAAGCTTTCTTT	CASSLCPPCGAQATEAFF
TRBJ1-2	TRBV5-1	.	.	TGCGCCAGCAGCTTGGTCCAGGGAGGGAACTATGGCTACACCTTC	CASSLVQGGNYGYTF
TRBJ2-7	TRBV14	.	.	TGTGCCAGCAGCCAGGGGCATATAGGGACTTGGAGCTCCTACGAGCAGTACTTC	CASSQGHIGTWSSYEQYF
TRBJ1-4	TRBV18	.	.	TGTGCCAGCTCCGGACAGACCGATGAAAAACTGTTTTTT	CASSGQTDEKLFF
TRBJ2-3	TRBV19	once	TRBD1	TGTGCCAGTAGAGACAGGGCTCAGCGGGATACGCAGTATTTT	CASRDRAQRDTQYF
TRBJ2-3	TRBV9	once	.	TGTGCCAGCAGCGTAGGCGGGGTCCCACTGCAGTATTTT	CASSVGGVPLQYF
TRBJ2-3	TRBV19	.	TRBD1	TGTGCCAGTAGGCGGACAGGGACAGATACGCAGTATTTT	CASRRTGTDTQYF
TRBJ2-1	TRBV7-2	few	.	TGTGCCAGCAGCTCGGGACACTACAATGAGCAGTTCTTC	CASSSGHYNEQFF
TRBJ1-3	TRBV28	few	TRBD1	TGTGCCAGCAGTTCCCCGACAGGGGGAAACACCATATATTTT	CASSSPTGGNTIYF
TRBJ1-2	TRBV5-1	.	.	TGCGCCAGCAGCTTGCAGGGACCTAACTATGGCTACACCTTC	CASSLQGPNYGYTF
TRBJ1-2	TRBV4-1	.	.	TGCGCCAGCAGCAAAGAAGGCGGGGGTCGGATGGTTGGCTACACCTTC	CASSKEGGGRMVGYTF
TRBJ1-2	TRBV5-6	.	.	TGTGCCAGCAGACCCGGGGGAGGAGGGAACTATGGCTACACCTTC	CASRPGGGGNYGYTF
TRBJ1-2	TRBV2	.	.	TGTGCCAGCAGTGAACTGGGGGATAACTATGGCTACACCTTC	CASSELGDNYGYTF
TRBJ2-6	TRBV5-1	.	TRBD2	TGCGCCAGCGCACTAGCGGGAACCTCTGGGGCCAACGTCCTGACTTTC	CASALAGTSGANVLTF
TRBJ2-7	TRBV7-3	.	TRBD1	TGTGCCAGCAGCCAATCGACAGGGAAGTCCTACGAGCAGTACTTC	CASSQSTGKSYEQYF
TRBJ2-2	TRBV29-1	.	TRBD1	TGCAGCGCCCTGACCCGGCAGGGGGTGCCCACCGGGGAGCTGTTTTTT	CSALTRQGVPTGELFF
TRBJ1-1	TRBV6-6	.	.	TGTGCCAGCAGTTACCCAAACACTGAAGCTTTCTTT	CASSYPNTEAFF
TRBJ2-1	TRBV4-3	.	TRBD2	TGCGCCAGCAGCTTAGGGGCTAGCGGGGAAAAGTACAATGAGCAGTTCTTC	CASSLGASGEKYNEQFF